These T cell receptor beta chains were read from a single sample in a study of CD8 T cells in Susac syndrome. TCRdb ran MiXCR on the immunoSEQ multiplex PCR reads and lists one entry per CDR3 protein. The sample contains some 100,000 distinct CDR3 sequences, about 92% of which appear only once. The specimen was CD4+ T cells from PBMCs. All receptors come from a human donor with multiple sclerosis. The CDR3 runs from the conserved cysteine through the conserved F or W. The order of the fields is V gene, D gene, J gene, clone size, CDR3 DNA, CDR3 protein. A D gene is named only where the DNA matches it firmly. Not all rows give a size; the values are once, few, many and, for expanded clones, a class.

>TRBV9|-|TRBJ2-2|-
TGTGCCAGCAGCTCACGGACGGACACCGGGGAGCTGTTTTTT
CASSSRTDTGELFF
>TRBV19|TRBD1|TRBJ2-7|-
TGTGCCAGTAGGGGACAGGGCAAAGACGAGCAGTACTTC
CASRGQGKDEQYF
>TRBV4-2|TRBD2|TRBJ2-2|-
TGTGCCAGCAGCCTCGGGAGGGGAAGTCCTACCGGGGAGCTGTTTTTT
CASSLGRGSPTGELFF
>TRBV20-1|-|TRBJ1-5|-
TGCAGTGCTAGAGAACACAGTGTGGGAGACCCCCAGCATTTT
CSAREHSVGDPQHF
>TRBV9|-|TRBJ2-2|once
TGTGCCAGCAGTAGGGGGGGGCAGAACACCGGGGAGCTGTTTTTT
CASSRGGQNTGELFF
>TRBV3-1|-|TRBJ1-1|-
TGTGCCAGCAGCCCGGGGAAGGGTCACACTGAAGCTTTCTTT
CASSPGKGHTEAFF
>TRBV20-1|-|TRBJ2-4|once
TGCAGTGCTCCCAACCATCCCCAGTCAAACATTCAGTACTTC
CSAPNHPQSNIQYF
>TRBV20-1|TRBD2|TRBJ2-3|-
TGCAGTGCTAGAGTCCTGACTAGCGGGGCCGGTGTGGATACGCAGTATTTT
CSARVLTSGAGVDTQYF
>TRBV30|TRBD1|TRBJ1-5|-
TGTGCCTGGAAAGGATTCGGGACAGGGAATCAGCCCCAGCATTTT
CAWKGFGTGNQPQHF
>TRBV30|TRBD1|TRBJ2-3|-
TGTGCCTGGAGTGGGGACAGGGAGAAGAGAGATACGCAGTATTTT
CAWSGDREKRDTQYF
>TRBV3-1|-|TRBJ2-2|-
TGTGCCAGCAGCCAAGGTGGGAACACCGGGGAGCTGTTTTTT
CASSQGGNTGELFF
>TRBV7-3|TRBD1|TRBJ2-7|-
TGTGCCAGCAGCTTAAGGGGACAGGGTGACGAGCAGTACTTC
CASSLRGQGDEQYF
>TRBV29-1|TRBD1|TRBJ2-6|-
TGCAGCGTGACAGGGTCTGGGGCCAACGTCCTGACTTTC
CSVTGSGANVLTF
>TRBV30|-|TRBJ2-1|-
TGTGCCTGGAGTGAAGAATCCTACAATGAGCAGTTCTTC
CAWSEESYNEQFF
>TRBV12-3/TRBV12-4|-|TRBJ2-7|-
TGTGCGAGCCACGGGCAGGGCTATTCCGACGAGCAGTACTTC
CASHGQGYSDEQYF
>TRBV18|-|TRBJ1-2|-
TGTGCCAGCTCACCTAGGACCTGGGAAGGCTACACCTTC
CASSPRTWEGYTF
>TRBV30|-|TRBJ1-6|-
TGTGCCTGGACAGGGGTAGGGTCACCCCTCCACTTT
CAWTGVGSPLHF
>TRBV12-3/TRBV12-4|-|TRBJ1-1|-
TGTGCCAGCAGTTTCGCGTGGGAAGCTTTCTTT
CASSFAWEAFF
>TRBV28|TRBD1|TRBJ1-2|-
TGTGCCAGCAGTCCCTTCAGGGGGTATGGCTACACCTTC
CASSPFRGYGYTF
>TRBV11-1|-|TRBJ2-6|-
TGTGCCAGCAGCTTACGTGGGGGGAAGGGCCTGGAGTCCTCTGGGGCCAACGTCCTGACTTTC
CASSLRGGKGLESSGANVLTF
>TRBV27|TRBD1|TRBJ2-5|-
TGTGCCAGCAGTTTCGAACCAATAAGGGGACAGATTAAAGAGACCCAGTACTTC
CASSFEPIRGQIKETQYF
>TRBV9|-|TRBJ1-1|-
TGTGCCAGCAGCGTAGTGACCGACACTGAAGCTTTCTTT
CASSVVTDTEAFF
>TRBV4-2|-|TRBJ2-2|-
TGTGCCAGCAGCCAAGATCCCAGCGTACCCGGGGAGCTGTTTTTT
CASSQDPSVPGELFF
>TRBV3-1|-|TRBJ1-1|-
TGTGCCACCCCGAGTTCCACTGAAGCTTTCTTT
CATPSSTEAFF
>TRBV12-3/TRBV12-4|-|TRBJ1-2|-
TGTGCCAGCAGTTTAGATCTTGGCTACACCTTC
CASSLDLGYTF
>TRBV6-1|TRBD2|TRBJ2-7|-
TGTGCCAGCAGCCCAGGGACTAGCGGGGGCTACGAGCAGTACTTC
CASSPGTSGGYEQYF
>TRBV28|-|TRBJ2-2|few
TGTGCCAGCAGTTTAGGGACGGCGAACACCGGGGAGCTGTTTTTT
CASSLGTANTGELFF
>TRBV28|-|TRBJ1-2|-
TGTGCCAACTCACCGACAGTTAACTATGGCTACACCTTC
CANSPTVNYGYTF
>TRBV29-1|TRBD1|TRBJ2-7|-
TGCAGCGTTGCCACAGGGGGCGAGCAGTACTTC
CSVATGGEQYF
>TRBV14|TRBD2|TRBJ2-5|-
TGTGCCAGCAGCCAACTAGCGGGGGGCCTCCAAGAGACCCAGTACTTC
CASSQLAGGLQETQYF
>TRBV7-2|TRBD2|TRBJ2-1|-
TGTGCCAGCAGCTTACTAGCGGGGGGGGCAAGGGAGCAGTTCTTC
CASSLLAGGAREQFF
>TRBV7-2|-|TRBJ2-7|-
TGTGCCAGCAGCTTATGGGGGAGGGAGCAGTACTTC
CASSLWGREQYF
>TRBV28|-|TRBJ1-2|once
TGTGCCAGTAAAAACGGACAAGTCCGTGGCTACACCTTC
CASKNGQVRGYTF
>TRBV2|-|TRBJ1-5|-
TGTGCCAGCAGTGAACAGGGAGATCAGCCCCAGCATTTT
CASSEQGDQPQHF
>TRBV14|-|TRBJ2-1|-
TGTGCCAGCAGCCAAGATTACGTTCGTGGCAATGAGCAGTTCTTC
CASSQDYVRGNEQFF
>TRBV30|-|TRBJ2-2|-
TGTGCCTGGAGTCCAGGTGGGGGTCGGACCGGGGAGCTGTTTTTT
CAWSPGGGRTGELFF
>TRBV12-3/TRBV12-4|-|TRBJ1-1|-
TGTGCCAGCAGACCCGGCGCATTACGTACGACTTTCTTT
CASRPGALRTTFF
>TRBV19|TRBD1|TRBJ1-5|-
TGTGCCAGTAGCTCAGGGGGCATGGGGAAGACCCAGCATTTT
CASSSGGMGKTQHF
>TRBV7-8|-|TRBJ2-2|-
TGTGCCAGCACCCGGGGGCCGGGGGAGCTGTTTTTT
CASTRGPGELFF
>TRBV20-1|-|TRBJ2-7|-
TGCAGTGCTAGCGGGATTACTGCCTCCGAGCAGTACTTC
CSASGITASEQYF
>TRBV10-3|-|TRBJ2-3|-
TGTGCCATCAGTGAGTCGAAGATTAGGGACCGAGGAGATACGCAGTATTTT
CAISESKIRDRGDTQYF
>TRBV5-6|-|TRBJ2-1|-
TGTGCCAGCAGCTTGGTCGCGGCCCTCGGGCGGAATGAGCAGTTCTTC
CASSLVAALGRNEQFF
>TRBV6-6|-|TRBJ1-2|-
TGTGCCAGCAGTTGGGTTAGGGACGGAGAGGGCTACACCTTC
CASSWVRDGEGYTF
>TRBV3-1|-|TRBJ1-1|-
TGTGCCAGCAGCCGAGAGGGCGTATGGGACACTGAAGCTTTCTTT
CASSREGVWDTEAFF
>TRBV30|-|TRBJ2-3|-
TGTGCCTGGAGTCGACCGCCCGCAGATACGCAGTATTTT
CAWSRPPADTQYF
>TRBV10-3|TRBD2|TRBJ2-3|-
TGTGCCATCAGTGAGTCGATCGGCGGGGGGACAGATACGCAGTATTTT
CAISESIGGGTDTQYF
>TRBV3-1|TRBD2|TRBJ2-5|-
TGTGCCAGCAGCCAGCCGGCTGGACTAGCGGGGGTTAAGACCCAGTACTTC
CASSQPAGLAGVKTQYF
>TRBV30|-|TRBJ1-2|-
TGTGCCCCTGGAGCTAACTATGGCTACACCTTC
CAPGANYGYTF
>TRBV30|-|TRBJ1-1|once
TGTGCCTGGGGGATTCTGACAGGCCGCGGCTCCAGGGCTTTCTTT
CAWGILTGRGSRAFF
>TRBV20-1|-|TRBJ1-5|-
TGCAGTGCCGGACGGGACGATTATAGCAATCAGCCCCAGCATTTT
CSAGRDDYSNQPQHF
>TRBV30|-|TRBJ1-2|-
TGTGCCTGGAGTCTTCTCCAAGGCTACACCTTC
CAWSLLQGYTF